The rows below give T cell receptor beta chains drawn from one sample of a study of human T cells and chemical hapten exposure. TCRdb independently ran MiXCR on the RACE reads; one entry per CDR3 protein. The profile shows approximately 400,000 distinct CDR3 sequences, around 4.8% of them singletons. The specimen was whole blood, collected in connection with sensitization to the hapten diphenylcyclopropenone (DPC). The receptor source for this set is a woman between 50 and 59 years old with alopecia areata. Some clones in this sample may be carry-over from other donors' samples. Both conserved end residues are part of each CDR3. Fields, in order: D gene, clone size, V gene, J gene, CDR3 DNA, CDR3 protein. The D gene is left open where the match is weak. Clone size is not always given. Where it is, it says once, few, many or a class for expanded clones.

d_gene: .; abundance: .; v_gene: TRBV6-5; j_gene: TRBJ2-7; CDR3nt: TGTGCCAGCAGTTACGAATCCCTCGGTGCGGGTCAGTCCTACGAGCAGTACTTC; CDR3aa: CASSYESLGAGQSYEQYF
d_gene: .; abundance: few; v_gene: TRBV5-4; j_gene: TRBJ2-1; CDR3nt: TGTGCCAGCAGCTTCGAACGGGACCCCTACAATGAGCAGTTCTTC; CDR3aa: CASSFERDPYNEQFF
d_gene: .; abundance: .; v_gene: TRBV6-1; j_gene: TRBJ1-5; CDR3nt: TGTGCCAGCCTGGACTGGGATCAGCCCCAGCATTTT; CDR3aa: CASLDWDQPQHF
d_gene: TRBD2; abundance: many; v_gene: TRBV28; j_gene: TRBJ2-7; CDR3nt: TGTGCCAGCACCGAAGCCGGGACTAGCGGAGTCTACGAGCAGTACTTC; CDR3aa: CASTEAGTSGVYEQYF
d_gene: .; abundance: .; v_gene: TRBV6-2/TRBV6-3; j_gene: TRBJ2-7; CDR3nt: TGTGCCATCAAAAGCCGGGACCGAGTCTACGAGCAGTACTTC; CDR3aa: CAIKSRDRVYEQYF
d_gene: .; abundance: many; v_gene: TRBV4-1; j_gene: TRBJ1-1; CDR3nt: TGCGCCAGCTCGAGACAGAGCTCGAACACTGAAGCTTTCTTT; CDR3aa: CASSRQSSNTEAFF
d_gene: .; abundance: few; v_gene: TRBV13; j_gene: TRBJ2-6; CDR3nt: TGTGCCAGCAGCTTACCAGGGGTTGCTGGGGCCAACGTCCTGACTTTC; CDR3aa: CASSLPGVAGANVLTF
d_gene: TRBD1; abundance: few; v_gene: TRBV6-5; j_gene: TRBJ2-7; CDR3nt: TGTGCCAGCAGTTACCATGGGACAGGGGGCGAGCAGTACTTC; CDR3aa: CASSYHGTGGEQYF
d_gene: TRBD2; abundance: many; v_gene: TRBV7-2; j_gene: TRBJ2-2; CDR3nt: TGTGCCAGCAGCTTGACTAGCGGTACGAACACCGGGGAGCTGTTTTTT; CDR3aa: CASSLTSGTNTGELFF
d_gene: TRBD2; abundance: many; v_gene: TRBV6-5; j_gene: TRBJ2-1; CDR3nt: TGTGCCAGCAGTCGGACTAGCGGGACCTACAATGAGCAGTTCTTC; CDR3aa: CASSRTSGTYNEQFF
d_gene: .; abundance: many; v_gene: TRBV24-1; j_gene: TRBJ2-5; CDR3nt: TGTGCCACCAGTGATTTTGTTACCGAGGAGGCCCAGTACTTC; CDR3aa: CATSDFVTEEAQYF
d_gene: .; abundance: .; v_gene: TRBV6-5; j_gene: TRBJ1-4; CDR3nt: TGTGCCAGCAGTTACCGGGGCGGGGATGAAAAACTGTTTTTT; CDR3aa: CASSYRGGDEKLFF
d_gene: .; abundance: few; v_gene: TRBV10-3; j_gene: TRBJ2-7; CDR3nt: TGTGCCATCAGCCCCCGGGACAAATCCTACGAGCAGTACTTC; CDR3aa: CAISPRDKSYEQYF
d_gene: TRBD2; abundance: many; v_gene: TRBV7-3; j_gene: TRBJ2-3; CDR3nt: TGTGCCAGCAGCTTAAGGGAGGGAGATACGCAGTATTTT; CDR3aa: CASSLREGDTQYF
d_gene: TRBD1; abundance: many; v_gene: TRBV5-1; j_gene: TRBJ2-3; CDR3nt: TGCGCCAGCAGCTTGGCCGGGACAGGCTACACAGATACGCAGTATTTT; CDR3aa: CASSLAGTGYTDTQYF
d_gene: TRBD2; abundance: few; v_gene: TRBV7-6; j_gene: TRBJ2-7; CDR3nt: TGTGCCAGCAGCTCCACACTAGCGGACGAGCAGTACTTC; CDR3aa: CASSSTLADEQYF
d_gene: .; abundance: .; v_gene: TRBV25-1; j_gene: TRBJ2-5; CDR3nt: TGTGCCAGCAGTGAATATATCGGGGCGGATACTCCCAAGTACTTC; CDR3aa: CASSEYIGADTPKYF
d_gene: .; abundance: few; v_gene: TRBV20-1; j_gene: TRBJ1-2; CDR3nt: TGCAGTGCTAGAGATCGACAGACTAACTATGGCTACACCTTC; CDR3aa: CSARDRQTNYGYTF
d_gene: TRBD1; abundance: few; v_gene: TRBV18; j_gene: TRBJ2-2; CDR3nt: TGTGCCACCGGACAAGGACAGGAGTACACCGGGGAGCTGTTTTTT; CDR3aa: CATGQGQEYTGELFF
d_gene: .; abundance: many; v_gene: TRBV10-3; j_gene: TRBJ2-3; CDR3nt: TGTGCCACCGAGGGCCTTACAGATACGCAGTATTTT; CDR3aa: CATEGLTDTQYF
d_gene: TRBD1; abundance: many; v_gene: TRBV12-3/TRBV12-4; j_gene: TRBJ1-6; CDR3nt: TGTGCCAGCAGTTTCGGGACAGGGAATTCACCCCTCCACTTT; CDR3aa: CASSFGTGNSPLHF
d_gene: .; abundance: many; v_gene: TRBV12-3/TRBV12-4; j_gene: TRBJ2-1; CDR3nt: TGTGCCAGCAGTTTCTCTGCCGGGGGCCATGAGCAGTTCTTC; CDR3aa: CASSFSAGGHEQFF
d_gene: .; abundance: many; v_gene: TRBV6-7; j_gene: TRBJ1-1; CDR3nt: TGTGCCAGCAGTTACGGGTGGGGGTCGTATGTGGGTGATGAAGCTTTCTTT; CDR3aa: CASSYGWGSYVGDEAFF
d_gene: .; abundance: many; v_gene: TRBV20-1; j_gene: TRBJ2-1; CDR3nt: TGCAGTGCTAGAGCGCGGACCCCCTACAATGAGCAGTTCTTC; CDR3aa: CSARARTPYNEQFF
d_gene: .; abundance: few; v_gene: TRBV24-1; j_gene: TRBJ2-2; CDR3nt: TGTGCCACCAGTGATTCCGGGACATCGAACACCGGGGAGCTGTTTTTT; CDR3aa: CATSDSGTSNTGELFF
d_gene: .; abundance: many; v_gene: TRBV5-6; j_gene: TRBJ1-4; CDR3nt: TGTGCCAGCACAACCTTACAGGGCCTGAATGAAAAACTGTTTTTT; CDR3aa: CASTTLQGLNEKLFF
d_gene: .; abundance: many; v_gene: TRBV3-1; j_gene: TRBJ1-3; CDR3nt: TGTGCCAGCAGCCTGAGCGGCAGGACTGGAAACACCATATATTTT; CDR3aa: CASSLSGRTGNTIYF
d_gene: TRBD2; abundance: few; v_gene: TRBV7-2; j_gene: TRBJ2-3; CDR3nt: TGTGCCAGCAGCCCCAGCGGGAGCTCGGGAGATACGCAGTATTTT; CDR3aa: CASSPSGSSGDTQYF